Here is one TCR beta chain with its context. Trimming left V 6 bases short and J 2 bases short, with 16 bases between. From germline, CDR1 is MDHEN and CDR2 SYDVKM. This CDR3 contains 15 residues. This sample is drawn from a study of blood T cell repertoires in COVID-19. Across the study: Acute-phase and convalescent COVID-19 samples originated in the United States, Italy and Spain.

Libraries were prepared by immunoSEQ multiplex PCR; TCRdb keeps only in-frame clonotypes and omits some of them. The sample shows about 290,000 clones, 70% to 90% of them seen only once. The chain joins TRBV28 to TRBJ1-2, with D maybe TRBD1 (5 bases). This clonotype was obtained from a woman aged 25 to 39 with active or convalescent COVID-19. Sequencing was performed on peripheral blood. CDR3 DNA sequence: TGTGCCAGCAGCTTGGGGGGTGGCGTAAACTATGGCTACACCTTC. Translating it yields CASSLGGGVNYGYTF.